This paragraph reports one T cell receptor beta chain. What it binds is unknown. Separate from the roughly 700-subject first cohort, the 120-subject validation cohort was the one that the donors belonged to. Sequencing used immunoSEQ multiplex PCR; TCRdb keeps in-frame clones, though not all of them. The sample has 100,000 to 150,000 clones; 89% are singletons. The sample is drawn from a study of cytomegalovirus exposure and HLA in healthy donors. General study findings and limits: In vitro data verified a few CMV-associated chains as specific for CMV antigens. The classifier was said to identify cytomegalovirus status with high specificity and sensitivity.

Germline V CDR1 and CDR2: SNHLY, FYNNEI. V shed 0 bases and J 9 bases; nucleotides not matched to a gene: 5. The length of the CDR3 is 15 residues. The TCR comes from a young woman in good health and CMV-seronegative. The V gene is TRBV2, the J gene TRBJ2-1, with 10 nucleotides matching TRBD2. Input material: PBMCs. The CDR3 here is CASSEAALAGVEQFF. The CDR3 DNA is TGTGCCAGCAGTGAAGCTGCTCTAGCGGGAGTTGAGCAGTTCTTC.